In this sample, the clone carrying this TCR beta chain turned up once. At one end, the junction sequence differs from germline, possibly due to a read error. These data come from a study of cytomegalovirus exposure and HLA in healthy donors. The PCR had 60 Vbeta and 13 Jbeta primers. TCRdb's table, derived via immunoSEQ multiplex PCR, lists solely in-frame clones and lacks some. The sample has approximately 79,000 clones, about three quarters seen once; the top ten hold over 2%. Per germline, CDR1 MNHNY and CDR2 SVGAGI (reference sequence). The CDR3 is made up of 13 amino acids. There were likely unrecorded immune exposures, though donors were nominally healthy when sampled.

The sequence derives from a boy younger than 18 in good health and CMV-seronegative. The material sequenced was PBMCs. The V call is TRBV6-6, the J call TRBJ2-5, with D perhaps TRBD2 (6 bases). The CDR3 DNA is TGTGCCAGCAGCCTAGGACGCTCAACCCCGGGGGACTTC. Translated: CASSLGRSTPGDF.